The entry below gives a single T cell receptor beta chain sequence along with its context. What this receptor recognizes is not known. Base qualities are not recorded, but no much larger clone differs from it by a single base. Each collaborating institution followed its own protocols to collect whole blood in K2EDTA tubes. For TCRbeta analysis, collaborators shipped samples as frozen whole blood, isolated PBMCs, or DNA extracted from either of those sample types. This entry is derived from a study of blood T cell repertoires in COVID-19 (dated by TCRdb to 2018 to 2020). About the full investigation: Collaborator samples came from the United States, Italy and Spain and covered acute and convalescent phases of COVID-19. Samples were obtained from the ongoing ImmuneRACE study (first 160 participants) and from 1,200 or so subjects provided by 6 global collaborators. The material from the prospective study consisted of cDNA or gDNA derived from T cells, B-cell-depleted T cells, or PBMCs. The repertoires were released in a freely available public database meant as a resource for research on the immune response to SARS-CoV-2. Where available, HLA class I and class II types were obtained from metadata supplied by the sample provider rather than from assay-based typing. Subjects who had been exposed to COVID-19, were actively infected with it, or had recovered from it provided the deeply sampled blood TCRbeta repertoires that made up the dataset. Sample metadata almost always included a de-identified subject ID, COVID-19 status, age in years and sex. The investigation overall reported the following: The quantity of clinical and demographic metadata differed by source and by participant and was supplied without curation.

TCRbeta CDR3 regions were amplified from genomic DNA by means of the immunoSEQ Assay, a bias-controlled multiplex PCR. As for the original processing: Within the assay, amplification of reference gene primers was used to estimate how many nucleated cells each sample contained. To quantify the absolute abundance of each unique TCRbeta CDR3 rearrangement, sequence reads were collapsed and filtered. For each sample, productive Simpson clonality was calculated as the square root of Simpson's diversity index across productive rearrangements. The clones in this table, taken by TCRdb from immuneACCESS, are in-frame only. Not every clone is retained; where verified, under half of the shortfall comes from an unresolved V gene, and the cause of the rest is unknown. V and J calls and clone size are given by that table; D and trimming were obtained from the DNA. In this sample the table shows 140,000 or so clones, just under 90% of which occur a single time. In total, the top ten clones hold 8.5% to 9% of the sample.

CDR1 and CDR2 (SEHNR, FQNEAQ) derive from the germline V gene (reference sequence). Deletion took 5 bases off V and 4 bases off J, with a span of 15 bases between the germline ends. The CDR3 holds 15 amino acids from the cysteine to the phenylalanine. The only DNA kept is the CDR3, 45 bases in frame from the first base. This clonotype was sampled from a woman aged 45 to 65 with active or convalescent COVID-19. What was sequenced was peripheral blood. Recombination linked TRBV7-9 to TRBJ2-1; TRBD1 is perhaps the D gene, given 5 matching bases. The nucleotides are TGTGCCAGCAGCCCGACAGCCGGGCAATACAATGAGCAGTTCTTC. This sequence encodes CASSPTAGQYNEQFF.